This T cell receptor (beta chain) was sequenced for a study of blood T cell repertoires in COVID-19. About the study: Collection of acute and convalescent COVID-19 samples took place in the United States, Italy and Spain. T cells, B-cell-depleted T cells, or PBMCs provided the cDNA or gDNA that served as material.

Authors' analysis steps: It was from reference gene primer amplification that nucleated cell counts were estimated. The method was immunoSEQ multiplex PCR; TCRdb's version includes in-frame clones alone and lacks a portion of them. The V and J calls and the clone size are those of that table, but D and trimming were determined from the DNA. The profile shows 110,000 to 150,000 clones, 81% of them singletons. Germline CDR1 and CDR2: MNHNY and SVGAGI (reference sequence). The CDR3 spans 16 residues. V was clipped by 0 bases and J by 3 bases, with 15 bases between them. The receptor's source is a human donor in a cohort sampled during active COVID-19. Sequenced: peripheral blood. This chain connects TRBV6-6 to TRBJ2-7, with D maybe TRBD2 (6 bases). This CDR3 is CASSYSGDSKGYEQYF. The CDR3 coding sequence is TGTGCCAGCAGTTACTCGGGGGACTCGAAGGGCTACGAGCAGTACTTC.